This TCR beta chain was recovered during a study of PD-L1 blockade in urothelial cancer. Study context: T cell content in blood samples showed a median of around 140,000. Study results and caveats: In blood at 3 weeks, tumor-associated clones expanded more among patients with durable benefit.

The templates were synthetic TCR analogs, and they were spiked into each PCR. Using immunoSEQ multiplex PCR, the repertoire was profiled, and TCRdb retains in-frame clones only, with some absent. This sample has about 43,000 clones, with roughly 91% found just once. The germline V gene encodes CDR1 SGDLS and CDR2 YYNGEE. This CDR3 has 18 amino acids. The V end was cut by 3 bases, the J end by 7 bases, with 26 bases between. A note on this clone: Antigen unknown.

The source of this sequence is an older woman with urothelial cancer. The material was PBMCs, obtained around atezolizumab (anti-PD-L1) treatment. This chain uses TRBV9 with TRBJ2-1, with D possibly TRBD2 on 5 matching bases. The CDR3 protein is CASSEKFISKGSGNEQFF. CDR3 in DNA: TGTGCCAGCAGCGAGAAATTTATTAGCAAGGGATCGGGGAATGAGCAGTTCTTC.